The present T cell receptor (beta chain) was sequenced within a study of regulatory T cells in long-lasting Graves disease. Study at large: Antithyroid drug exposure in newly diagnosed Graves' patients had lasted under 3 months.

The time point denotes: newly diagnosed GD, antithyroid drugs for less than 3 months. PBMC-derived RNA was used for the TCR library. The guidelines of the American Thyroid Association were the basis for diagnosing Graves' disease. The V end lost 6 bases, the J end lost 4 bases, and 10 bases lay between the germline ends. This CDR3 has 13 amino acids. This clonotype was seen many times. The TCR beta library used iRepertoire HTBI primers with Arm-PCR amplification of CDR3. In TCRdb, the multiplex PCR reads were re-called with MiXCR into one record per CDR3 protein. The table includes roughly 400,000 distinct CDR3 sequences, roughly 15% detected once. These same records also appear under a second study, on T cells in Graves' hyperthyroidism and ophthalmopathy. From that paper: Graves' hyperthyroidism showing no ophthalmopathy progression within 18 months was considered stable. The HTBI set primed first-round TCR CDR3 RT-PCR.

This sequence originates from a woman aged 18-35 years with Graves disease. This sequence joins TRBV12-3 or TRBV12-4 and TRBJ1-5, with D unclear. Specimen: peripheral blood mononuclear cells (PBMCs), collected at new diagnosis, from a patient treated with antithyroid drugs. CDR3: CASRLGNNQPQHF. CDR3 sequence (DNA): TGTGCCAGCAGATTGGGGAATAATCAGCCCCAGCATTTT.